This T cell receptor beta chain stems from a study of blood T cell repertoires in COVID-19. Study details: The origin of the acute and convalescent COVID-19 samples was the United States, Italy and Spain.

Ages ranged from about 18 to 100 years, with residence in 20 to 30 US areas. In assigning cohorts, the study relied on participant-reported clinical history. Two negative PCRs, clearance, or symptom resolution were required of recovered Cohort 3 donors. Germline V gene data show CDR1 as MNHEY and CDR2 as SMNVEV (reference sequence). The CDR3 extends over 14 amino acids. V gave up 5 bases and J gave up 3 bases; unmatched junction bases: 6. Method: immunoSEQ multiplex PCR; TCRdb's copy keeps in-frame clones and lacks some. The sample has about 320,000 clones, 89% seen once. Sequencing used PBMCs or T cells enriched from blood (not recorded which). This chain joins TRBV27 and TRBJ1-1, with 7 positions matching TRBD1. The origin of this receptor is a man in his sixties who had recovered from COVID-19. CDR3 nucleotides: TGTGCCAGCAGTCTCGACAGGGCGGACACTGAAGCTTTCTTT. As protein: CASSLDRADTEAFF.